These 8 T cell receptor beta chains originate from one sample sequenced in a study. TCRdb independently ran MiXCR on the 5' RACE reads; one entry per CDR3 protein. The sample contains about 10,000 distinct CDR3 sequences, around 25% of which appear only once. The sorted Tregs were CD4+CD25+CD127-/low cells. Sequencing was carried out using Tregs sorted from blood. Receptors originate from a female donor with breast cancer.

This clonotype showed up many times. The gene calls are TRBV29-1 and TRBJ2-7, with D perhaps TRBD2 (5 bases). Trimming removed 1 base at V and 3 bases at J, with 10 bases between. The CDR3 has 13 residues. Germline CDR1 reads SQVTM; CDR2 reads ANQGSEA. The CDR3 DNA reads as TGCAGCGTTGAAGTCGGTGGAGGCTACGAGCAGTACTTC. This codes for CSVEVGGGYEQYF.

By share, this clonotype ranks as medium-sized. This rearrangement joins TRBV10-1 to TRBJ2-1, with 8 bases identical to TRBD2. Germline V gene data show CDR1 as WNHNN and CDR2 as SYGVQD (reference sequence). With 4 bases clipped from V and 7 bases from J, the junction kept 9 bases outside the gene matches. This CDR3 spans 15 amino acids. The CDR3 nucleotides read TGCGCCAGCAGTGTTGGGGCCGGGAGGGGGAATGAGCAGTTCTTC. Protein product: CASSVGAGRGNEQFF.

This clonotype was recorded at least ten times. This chain uses TRBV2 with TRBJ2-3, with D perhaps TRBD2 (5 bases). The germline V gene has CDR1 SNHLY and CDR2 FYNNEI. V lost 9 bases, J lost 6 bases, and 10 bases lay in between. This CDR3 spans 11 amino acids. Here the CDR3 DNA reads TGTGCCAGGGGAGTCGAGGATACGCAGTATTTT. It is translated as CARGVEDTQYF.

Regarding this clonotype: Given a much more abundant clone one base away, this may be a read error. V usage is TRBV7-9 and J usage is TRBJ1-1; D remains ambiguous. The V gene's germline CDR1 is SEHNR and CDR2 FQNEAQ (reference sequence). The CDR3 loop spans 14 amino acids. As DNA, the CDR3 is TGTGCCTGCAGCTTAAGAGGCTTGAACACTGAAGCTTTCTTT. This codes for CACSLRGLNTEAFF.

By share, this clonotype counts as medium-sized. V is TRBV4-1 and J is TRBJ1-1; 7 bases map to TRBD1. Trimming cost V 4 bases and J 6 bases; bases outside gene matches: 8. Looked up from germline, CDR1 is MGHRA and CDR2 is YSYEKL. The CDR3 covers 14 residues. The CDR3: CASSLDRVLAEAFF. The CDR3 DNA follows: TGCGCCAGCAGCCTAGACAGGGTTCTCGCTGAAGCTTTCTTT.

This clonotype was observed at least ten times. The chain joins TRBV11-3 to TRBJ2-7, with TRBD2 as a possible D gene (6 bases). V shed 8 bases and J shed 3 bases, with 11 bases lying between them. Germline assignment: CDR1 SGHNT and CDR2 YENEEA. CDR3 size: 12 residues. CDR3 nucleotide sequence: TGTGCCAGCGGAGTGGGGGGCTACGAGCAGTACTTC. Amino acid sequence: CASGVGGYEQYF.

The chain combines TRBV12-3 or TRBV12-4 with TRBJ2-1, with TRBD2 as a possible D gene (5 bases). The ends were cut back, 5 bases at V and 0 bases at J, with 11 bases in the middle. This CDR3 has 15 amino acids. The CDR3 is CASSTLTSSYNEQFF. The DNA of the CDR3 is TGTGCCAGCAGTACACTAACTAGCTCCTACAATGAGCAGTTCTTC.

About this clonotype: The junction and the germline gene differ at one end; a read error may be behind it. The V call is TRBV20-1, the J call TRBJ1-6, with no clear D. This CDR3 has 16 residues. Germline CDR1 DFQATT, CDR2 SNEGSKA (reference sequence). DNA of the CDR3: TGCGGTGCTAGCAGGTCTTCCATCTCCTATAATTCACCCCTCCACTTT. Translated, it gives CGASRSSISYNSPLHF.